This is a list of T cell receptor beta chains from one sample in a study of blood T cell repertoires in COVID-19. Measured with immunoSEQ multiplex PCR; TCRdb has only the in-frame clones, and not every one. The table shows around 300,000 clones, with approximately 88% occurring only once. Material: peripheral blood. These TCRs come from a man aged 50-60 years with acute or convalescent COVID-19. Each CDR3 is given with its conserved first and last residue.

J gene	V gene	CDR3 protein
TRBJ1-2	TRBV24-1	CATSALTGSKPYGYTF
TRBJ1-2	TRBV5-1	CASSSGLGGYTF
TRBJ1-2	TRBV6-1	CASSDPGRRYGYTF
TRBJ1-2	TRBV3-1/TRBV3-2	CASSQDQGQNYGYTF
TRBJ2-7	TRBV19	CASNTPGQGYEQYF
TRBJ2-2	TRBV25-1	CASSVGVPAGELFF
TRBJ2-6	TRBV27	CASSRRPREPGANVLTF
TRBJ2-6	TRBV2	CASSGTYPEAGANVLTF
TRBJ1-1	TRBV3-1/TRBV3-2	CASSRGGGNTEAFF
TRBJ1-2	TRBV27	CASSLLGQGNYGYTF
TRBJ1-2	TRBV30	CAWSPRLGTEYGYTF
TRBJ2-6	TRBV18	CASSPLPSGGANVLTF
TRBJ1-5	TRBV2	CASSGDSGGNQPQHF
TRBJ1-1	TRBV7-3	CASSLTTGLSGTEAFF
TRBJ1-2	TRBV4-1	CASSLLTSGWYGYTF
TRBJ2-7	TRBV13	CASSRTSGGAEQYF